This is a list of T cell receptor beta chains from one sample in a study of T cell repertoires in cytomegalovirus infection. TCRdb reprocessed the reads via MiXCR and lists one record per CDR3 protein. The repertoire holds 400,000 or so distinct CDR3 sequences, approximately 31% seen once, with roughly 15% in the top ten. The sample consisted of PBMCs. These receptors were collected from a human donor in good health (CMV status not recorded). Some clones in this sample may be carry-over from other donors' samples. Both conserved end residues are part of each CDR3.

j_gene	v_gene	CDR3aa
TRBJ1-2	TRBV28	CASSLDRAESGYTF
TRBJ2-7	TRBV6-6	CASSYNRQGYEQYF
TRBJ2-7	TRBV20-1	CSARDPWGGGGNYEQYF
TRBJ2-3	TRBV18	CASSGSLADTQYF
TRBJ2-5	TRBV7-2	CASSLFGYLSSETQYF
TRBJ2-1	TRBV9	CASSVTSGGGYEQFF
TRBJ2-5	TRBV28	CASSLKLGGTQYF
TRBJ2-5	TRBV11-2	CASSLDAGTQYF
TRBJ1-1	TRBV7-2	CASNERGAGPEAFF
TRBJ1-1	TRBV7-2	CASSLGGARGLSTEAFF
TRBJ2-4	TRBV7-9	CASSLGTGVDIQYF
TRBJ1-6	TRBV18	CASSPEPLNSPLHF
TRBJ2-3	TRBV27	CASSPRRAGQVDTQYF
TRBJ1-5	TRBV12-3/TRBV12-4	CASSPGTVSNQPQHF
TRBJ2-2	TRBV12-3/TRBV12-4	CASSRTGGLPGELFF
TRBJ1-2	TRBV2	CASSETWVQGAYGYTF
TRBJ2-2	TRBV14	CASSQDLLGTNTGELFF
TRBJ1-6	TRBV2	CASSVTNSPLHF
TRBJ2-2	TRBV5-1	CASSLSTGGSHPGELFF
TRBJ2-7	TRBV27	CASSGSRGQYF
TRBJ2-5	TRBV20-1	CSAPRRGSETQYF
TRBJ2-7	TRBV4-1	CASSQPGQGTYEQYF
TRBJ2-3	TRBV7-6	CASSLRGGIGTDTQYF
TRBJ2-7	TRBV19	CASSQTSGGSYEQYF
TRBJ1-2	TRBV24-1	CATSPTGSYGYTF
TRBJ1-6	TRBV7-6	CALRGQGGSPLHF
TRBJ1-3	TRBV19	CASSPLESEARLVHF
TRBJ2-3	TRBV6-1	CASKSDRGLDTQYF
TRBJ2-4	TRBV19	CASRGLSGLQNIQYF
TRBJ1-6	TRBV6-1	CATGPGSYNSPLHF
TRBJ2-1	TRBV11-2	CASSATSGGADEQFF
TRBJ2-5	TRBV4-1	CASSQYAGGQETQYF
TRBJ2-1	TRBV19	CASSTLAGGQGEQFF
TRBJ2-6	TRBV7-3	CASSRYGTGANVLTF
TRBJ2-7	TRBV20-1	CSARDQPHPYEQYF
TRBJ1-1	TRBV7-8	CASSSRGAMNTEAFF
TRBJ2-7	TRBV7-6	CASSPTRAAYEQYF
TRBJ2-7	TRBV5-5	CASSSRTSYEQYF
TRBJ1-1	TRBV3-1	CASSQARSTEAFF
TRBJ1-6	TRBV12-3/TRBV12-4	CASSFELRDALHF
TRBJ1-1	TRBV28	CASSQLSRKAFF
TRBJ1-6	TRBV20-1	CSATTISLNSPLHF